Presented here are 13 T cell receptor beta chains from one specimen sequenced in a study of cytomegalovirus exposure and HLA in healthy donors. The PCR contained 60 Vbeta and 13 Jbeta primers. The table came from immunoSEQ multiplex PCR; TCRdb's copy has only in-frame clones and leaves some out. The table shows approximately 120,000 clones, with 69% occurring only once. What was sequenced was PBMCs. Every receptor here comes from a woman aged 70 to 79 in good health and CMV-seropositive.

The genes are TRBV15 and TRBJ1-1; TRBD1 matches at 8 bases. CDR3 length: 17 residues. Germline lookup yields CDR1 LNHNV and CDR2 YYDKDF (reference sequence). V was clipped by 0 bases and J by 4 bases; unmatched bases: 10. The CDR3: CATSRDKAGGLGTEAFF. The CDR3 DNA reads as TGTGCCACCAGCAGAGATAAAGCAGGGGGCTTAGGCACTGAAGCTTTCTTT.

The rearrangement uses TRBV4-1 and TRBJ1-4; 8 nucleotides match TRBD1. CDR1 and CDR2 (germline): MGHRA, YSYEKL. V trimming: 0 bases; J trimming: 3 bases; junction bases outside the gene matches: 3. The CDR3 runs 16 residues. The CDR3 nucleotides are TGCGCCAGCAGCCAAGATCAGGGGGCATCTAATGAAAAACTGTTTTTT. Translating it yields CASSQDQGASNEKLFF.

A single count supports this clone. The chain recombines TRBV2 with TRBJ1-5, with 8 bases matching TRBD1. CDR1 is SNHLY, CDR2 FYNNEI, per germline. This CDR3 region has 17 residues. V was pared by 2 bases and J by 0 bases, with 6 bases of the junction left unmatched. The CDR3 DNA follows: TGTGCCAGCAGTGAACTTCGGACAGGGCTTAGCAATCAGCCCCAGCATTTT. It specifies CASSELRTGLSNQPQHF. Full variable domain (missing parts from reference TRBV2 and TRBJ1-5): EPEVTQTPSHQVTQMGQEVILRCVPISNHLYFYWYRQILGQKVEFLVSFYNNEISEKSEIFDDQFSVERPDGSNFTLKIRSTKLEDSAMYFCASSELRTGLSNQPQHFGDGTRLSIL.

The chain joins TRBV7-9 to TRBJ2-7; no definite D call. Trimming pared 4 bases from V and 1 base from J, leaving 14 bases between. The CDR3 contains 15 residues. Per the germline V gene, CDR1 is SEHNR and CDR2 is FQNEAQ (reference sequence). The CDR3 DNA follows: TGTGCCAGCAGCTCGACGGCGGCTCTGTCCTACGAGCAGTACTTC. This sequence encodes CASSSTAALSYEQYF.

This clone was detected a few times. The genes are TRBV30 and TRBJ2-1, with D possibly TRBD2 on 5 matching bases. This CDR3 region has 16 residues. In germline, CDR1 is GTSNPN, CDR2 SVGIG (reference sequence). Trimming left V 0 bases short and J 4 bases short, with 16 bases between. The CDR3 protein is CAWSVLGGLIYNEQFF. The CDR3 DNA sequence: TGTGCCTGGAGTGTACTAGGCGGGCTGATTTACAATGAGCAGTTCTTC. The complete variable domain, with remaining parts taken from reference TRBV30 and TRBJ2-1, reads SQTIHQWPATLVQPVGSPLSLECTVEGTSNPNLYWYRQAAGRGLQLLFYSVGIGQISSEVPQNLSASRPQDRQFILSSKKLLLSDSGFYLCAWSVLGGLIYNEQFFGPGTRLTVL.

This chain links TRBV19 with TRBJ1-2; D possibly corresponds to TRBD1 (6 bases). The CDR3 contains 17 residues. Germline V gives CDR1 LNHDA, CDR2 SQIVND (reference sequence). Trimming took off 3 bases at V and 2 bases at J, with 19 bases between the two ends. The CDR3 sequence: CASSIPRGARANYGYTF. The CDR3 coding sequence is TGTGCCAGTAGTATCCCCCGGGGGGCCCGCGCGAACTATGGCTACACCTTC.

The CDR3 sequence is CASSIRSTGRDSYEQYF. CDR3 nucleotides: TGTGCCAGTAGTATAAGGTCAACGGGAAGGGACTCCTACGAGCAGTACTTC. The chain carries TRBV19 and TRBJ2-7; TRBD2 is a possible D gene (5 bases). V lost 2 bases and J 0 bases, leaving 17 bases between the germline ends. The CDR3 runs 17 residues. CDR1 is LNHDA and CDR2 is SQIVND in the germline V gene (reference sequence).

The gene calls are TRBV14 and TRBJ1-2; D is uncertain. Germline CDR1 and CDR2: SGHDN and FVKESK. The CDR3 is 14 amino acids. Trimming pared 1 base from V and 8 bases from J, leaving 14 bases between. As DNA, the CDR3 is TGTGCCAGCAGCCAAGCAAACTCGGCACAGGGCTACACCTTC. The encoded protein is CASSQANSAQGYTF.

The V call is TRBV30, the J call TRBJ2-5; D not certain. Germline V lookup: CDR1 GTSNPN, CDR2 SVGIG (reference sequence). With 5 bases removed from V and 3 bases from J, the gap between germline ends came to 10 bases. CDR3 length: 12 amino acids. The CDR3 loop is CAWSTLEETQYF. For the CDR3, the DNA is TGTGCCTGGTCCACTCTTGAAGAGACCCAGTACTTC.

The chain joins TRBV5-1 to TRBJ1-1; TRBD1 might be the D (6 bases). Germline-derived CDR1 and CDR2 are SGHRS and YFSETQ. Trimming shortened V by 8 bases and J by 7 bases, and 12 bases separated the two germline ends. The CDR3 length is 11 residues. The CDR3 sequence is CASLQGNEAFF. The CDR3 bases are TGCGCCAGTTTACAGGGTAATGAAGCTTTCTTT.

The chain has TRBV7-8 and TRBJ1-4; D may be TRBD1 (6 bases). The CDR3 covers 15 residues. The germline V gene encodes CDR1 SGHVS and CDR2 FQNEAQ. Trimming took off 1 base at V and 4 bases at J, with 10 bases between the two ends. The CDR3 DNA reads TGTGCCAGCAGCTTAGAGGGGGACCTTAATGAAAAACTGTTTTTT. Encoded protein: CASSLEGDLNEKLFF.

This chain connects TRBV29-1 to TRBJ2-7, with D possibly TRBD2 on 5 matching bases. The CDR3 consists of 12 residues. Germline V gene data show CDR1 as SQVTM and CDR2 as ANQGSEA. V lost 2 bases to trimming and J lost 5 bases, with 10 bases between them. CDR3 protein: CSVEQKGDEQYF. The CDR3 region has the DNA TGCAGCGTTGAACAAAAGGGAGACGAGCAGTACTTC.

In this sample, this clone turned up a few times. The chain couples TRBV6-1 to TRBJ2-7, with 7 bases matching TRBD1. V lost 10 bases and J lost 3; bases outside the gene matches: 9. The germline gives CDR1 MNHNS, CDR2 SASEGT. This CDR3 contains 13 residues. The CDR3 protein is CATEGAGGYEQYF. The CDR3, as DNA: TGTGCCACCGAGGGGGCAGGGGGCTACGAGCAGTACTTC.